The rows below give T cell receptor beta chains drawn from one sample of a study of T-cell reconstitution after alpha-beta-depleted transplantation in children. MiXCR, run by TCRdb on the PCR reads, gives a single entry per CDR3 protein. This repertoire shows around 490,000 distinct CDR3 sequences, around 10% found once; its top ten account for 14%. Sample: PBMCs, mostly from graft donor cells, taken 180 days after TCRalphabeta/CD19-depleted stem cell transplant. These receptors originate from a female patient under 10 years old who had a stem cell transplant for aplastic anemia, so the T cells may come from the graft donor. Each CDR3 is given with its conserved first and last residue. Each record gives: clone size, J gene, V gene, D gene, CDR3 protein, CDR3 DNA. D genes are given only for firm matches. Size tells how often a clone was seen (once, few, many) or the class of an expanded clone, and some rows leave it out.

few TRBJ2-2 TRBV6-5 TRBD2 CASSYPTGSGPLELFF TGTGCCAGCAGTTACCCGACCGGTAGCGGGCCGCTGGAGCTGTTTTTT
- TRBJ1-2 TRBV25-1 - CASSDTAGYTF TGTGCCAGCAGTGACACCGCTGGCTACACCTTC
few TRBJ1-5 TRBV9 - CASSVAGNQPQHF TGTGCCAGCAGCGTAGCTGGCAATCAGCCCCAGCATTTT
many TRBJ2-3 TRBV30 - CAWEKVDTQYF TGTGCCTGGGAAAAGGTAGATACGCAGTATTTT
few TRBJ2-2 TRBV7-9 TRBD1 CASSPSGTGNTGELFF TGTGCCAGCAGCCCCTCTGGGACAGGGAACACCGGGGAGCTGTTTTTT
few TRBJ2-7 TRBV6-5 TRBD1 CASSLGQKSSYEQYF TGTGCCAGCAGTTTGGGACAGAAAAGCTCCTACGAGCAGTACTTC
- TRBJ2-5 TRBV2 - CASSDGLGETQYF TGTGCCAGCAGTGATGGTCTGGGAGAGACCCAGTACTTC
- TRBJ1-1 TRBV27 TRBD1 CASSSEGQSEAFF TGTGCCAGCTCATCCGAGGGACAGTCTGAAGCTTTCTTT
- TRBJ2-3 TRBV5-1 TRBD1 CASSSGTGQSDTQYF TGCGCCAGTAGCTCAGGGACAGGGCAGTCAGATACGCAGTATTTT
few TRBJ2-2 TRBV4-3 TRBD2 CASSQDKSLADNTGELFF TGCGCCAGCAGCCAAGATAAAAGTCTAGCGGATAACACCGGGGAGCTGTTTTTT
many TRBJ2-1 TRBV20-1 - CSARDIDGSSYNEQFF TGCAGTGCTAGAGATATCGACGGGAGCTCCTACAATGAGCAGTTCTTC
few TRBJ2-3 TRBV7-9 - CASSLEATYSADTQYF TGTGCCAGCAGCTTAGAGGCAACTTATTCGGCAGATACGCAGTATTTT
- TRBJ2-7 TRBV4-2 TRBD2 CASSQGAGAAYEQYF TGTGCCAGCAGCCAGGGAGCGGGAGCGGCCTACGAGCAGTACTTC
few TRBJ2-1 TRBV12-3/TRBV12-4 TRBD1 CASTWDRGNEQFF TGTGCCAGCACTTGGGACAGGGGAAATGAGCAGTTCTTC
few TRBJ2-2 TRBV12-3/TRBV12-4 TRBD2 CASSRLAGGTGELFF TGTGCCAGCAGTCGACTAGCGGGAGGGACCGGGGAGCTGTTTTTT
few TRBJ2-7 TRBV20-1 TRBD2 CSALPGLAYEQYF TGCAGTGCCCTTCCGGGACTAGCGTACGAGCAGTACTTC
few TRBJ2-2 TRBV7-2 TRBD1 CASSLAKDREYTGELFF TGTGCCAGCAGCTTAGCGAAGGACAGGGAGTACACCGGGGAGCTGTTTTTT
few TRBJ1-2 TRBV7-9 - CASSPNLPRQANYGYTF TGTGCCAGCAGCCCAAACCTTCCCCGACAGGCTAACTATGGCTACACCTTC
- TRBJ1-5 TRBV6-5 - CASSYSITGQPQHF TGTGCCAGCAGTTACTCCATCACCGGTCAGCCCCAGCATTTT
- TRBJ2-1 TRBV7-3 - CASSLMAHSYNEQFF TGTGCCAGCAGCTTAATGGCCCACTCCTACAATGAGCAGTTCTTC
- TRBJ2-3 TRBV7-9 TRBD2 CASSRGTSANTDTQYF TGTGCCAGCAGCCGCGGGACTAGCGCCAACACAGATACGCAGTATTTT
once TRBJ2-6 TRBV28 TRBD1 CASSLQGAPSGANVLTF TGTGCCAGCAGTTTGCAGGGGGCCCCCTCTGGGGCCAACGTCCTGACTTTC
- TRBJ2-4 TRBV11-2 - CASSLGPEGRLAKNIQYF TGTGCCAGCAGCTTAGGCCCCGAGGGCCGTTTAGCCAAAAACATTCAGTACTTC
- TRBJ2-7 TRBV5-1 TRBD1 CASSPNRGRDEQYF TGCGCCAGCAGCCCTAACAGGGGGCGGGACGAGCAGTACTTC
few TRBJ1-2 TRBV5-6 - CASSLLYRENYGYTF TGTGCCAGCAGCTTGTTGTACAGGGAGAACTATGGCTACACCTTC
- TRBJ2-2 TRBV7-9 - CASSLVATGELFF TGTGCCAGCAGCTTAGTAGCGACCGGGGAGCTGTTTTTT
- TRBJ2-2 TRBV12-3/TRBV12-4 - CASSNTGELFF TGTGCCAGCAGTAATACTGGGGAGCTGTTTTTT
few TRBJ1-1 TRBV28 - CATSGPSGNTEAFF TGTGCCACCAGCGGCCCTTCAGGGAACACTGAAGCTTTCTTT